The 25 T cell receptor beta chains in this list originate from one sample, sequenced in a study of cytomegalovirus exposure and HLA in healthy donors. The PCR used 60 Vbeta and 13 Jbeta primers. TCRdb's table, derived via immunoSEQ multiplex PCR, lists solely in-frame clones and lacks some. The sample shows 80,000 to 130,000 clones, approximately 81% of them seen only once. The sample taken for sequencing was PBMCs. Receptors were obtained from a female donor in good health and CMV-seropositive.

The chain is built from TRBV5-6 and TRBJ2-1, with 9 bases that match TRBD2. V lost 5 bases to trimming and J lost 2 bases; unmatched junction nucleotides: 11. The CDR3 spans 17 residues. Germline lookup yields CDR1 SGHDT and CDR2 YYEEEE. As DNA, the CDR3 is TGTGCCAGCAGTTCCTACTTTAGCGGGGGCCCCTACAATGAGCAGTTCTTC. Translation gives CASSSYFSGGPYNEQFF. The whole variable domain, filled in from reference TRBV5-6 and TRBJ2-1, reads DAGVTQSPTHLIKTRGQQVTLRCSPKSGHDTVSWYQQALGQGPQFIFQYYEEEERQRGNFPDRFSGHQFPNYSSELNVNALLLGDSALYLCASSSYFSGGPYNEQFFGPGTRLTVL.

The CDR3 bases are TGTGCCAGCAGGAGGACCGGGACAGTGAACACTGAAGCTTTCTTT. Translation: CASRRTGTVNTEAFF. The chain uses TRBV6-1 and TRBJ1-1; 7 bases map to TRBD1. The CDR3 sequence is 15 residues long. The V and J ends lost 6 bases and 0 bases, in that order; junction bases with no gene match: 7. Germline V CDR1 and CDR2: MNHNS, SASEGT.

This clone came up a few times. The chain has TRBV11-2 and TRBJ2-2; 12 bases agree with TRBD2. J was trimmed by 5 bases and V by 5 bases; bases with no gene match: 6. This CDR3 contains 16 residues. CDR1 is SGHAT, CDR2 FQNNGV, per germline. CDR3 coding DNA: TGTGCCAGCAGCCCTTGGACTAGCGGGGTGACCGGGGAGCTGTTTTTT. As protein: CASSPWTSGVTGELFF.

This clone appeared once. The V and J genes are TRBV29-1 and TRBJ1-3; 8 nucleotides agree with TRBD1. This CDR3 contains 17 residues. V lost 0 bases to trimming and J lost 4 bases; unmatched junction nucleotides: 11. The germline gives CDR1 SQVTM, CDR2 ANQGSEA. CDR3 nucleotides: TGCAGCGTTGAAGAGAGAATATCAGGGGGCGCGGGAAACACCATATATTTT. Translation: CSVEERISGGAGNTIYF.

The CDR3 sequence: CASSLGTSNTEAFF. The CDR3 DNA reads TGCGCCAGCAGCTTGGGCACATCAAACACTGAAGCTTTCTTT. The J gene is TRBJ1-1, the V gene TRBV5-1, with no clear D. V was shortened by 0 bases and J by 2 bases, with 8 bases between the two germline ends. Germline loops: CDR1 SGHRS, CDR2 YFSETQ. The CDR3 sequence is 14 residues long.

The chain's CDR3 is CASSLVAGKFTDTQYF. Here the CDR3 DNA reads TGTGCCAGCAGCTTAGTCGCAGGGAAATTCACAGATACGCAGTATTTT. The rearrangement uses TRBV7-9 and TRBJ2-3; D may be TRBD1 (5 bases). CDR3 length: 16 amino acids. Trimming pared 1 base from V and 2 bases from J, leaving 13 bases between. The germline V gene has CDR1 SEHNR and CDR2 FQNEAQ (reference sequence).

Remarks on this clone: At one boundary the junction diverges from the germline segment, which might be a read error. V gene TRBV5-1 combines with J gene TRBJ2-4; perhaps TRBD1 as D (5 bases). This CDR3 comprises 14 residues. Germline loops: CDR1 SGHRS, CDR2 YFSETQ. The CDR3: CASSLATTENSQYF. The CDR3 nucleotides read TGCGCCAGCAGCTTGGCCACGACAGAAAACAGTCAGTACTTC.

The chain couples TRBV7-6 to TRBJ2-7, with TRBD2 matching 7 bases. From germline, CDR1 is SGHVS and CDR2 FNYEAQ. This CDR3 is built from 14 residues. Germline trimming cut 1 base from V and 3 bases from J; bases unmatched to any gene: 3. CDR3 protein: CASSLVGGNYEQYF. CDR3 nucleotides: TGTGCCAGCAGCTTAGTGGGGGGGAACTACGAGCAGTACTTC.

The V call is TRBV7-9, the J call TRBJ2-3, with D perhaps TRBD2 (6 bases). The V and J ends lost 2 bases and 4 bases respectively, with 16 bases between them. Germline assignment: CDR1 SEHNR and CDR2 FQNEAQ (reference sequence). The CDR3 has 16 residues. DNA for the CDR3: TGTGCCAGCAGCTTAAGTTCTGCAACGGGGGCAGATACGCAGTATTTT. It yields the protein CASSLSSATGADTQYF.

The CDR3 reads CASSSGLATYEQFF. CDR3 nucleotide sequence: TGTGCCAGCAGCAGCGGACTAGCTACGTATGAGCAGTTCTTC. The rearrangement links TRBV9 to TRBJ2-1; 8 bases are shared with TRBD2. The V segment lost 4 bases and the J segment 8 bases; nucleotides outside the gene matches: 8. Germline V CDR1 and CDR2: SGDLS, YYNGEE. This CDR3 spans 14 amino acids. Full variable domain (rest looked up from reference TRBV9 and TRBJ2-1): DSGVTQTPKHLITATGQRVTLRCSPRSGDLSVYWYQQSLDQGLQFLIQYYNGEERAKGNILERFSAQQFPDLHSELNLSSLELGDSALYFCASSSGLATYEQFFGPGTRLTVL.

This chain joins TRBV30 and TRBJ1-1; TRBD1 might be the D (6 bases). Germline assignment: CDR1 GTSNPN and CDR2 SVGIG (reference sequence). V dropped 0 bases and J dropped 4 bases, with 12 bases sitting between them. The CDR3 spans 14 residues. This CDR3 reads CAWSVIARGTEAFF. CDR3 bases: TGTGCCTGGAGTGTAATCGCCAGGGGCACTGAAGCTTTCTTT.

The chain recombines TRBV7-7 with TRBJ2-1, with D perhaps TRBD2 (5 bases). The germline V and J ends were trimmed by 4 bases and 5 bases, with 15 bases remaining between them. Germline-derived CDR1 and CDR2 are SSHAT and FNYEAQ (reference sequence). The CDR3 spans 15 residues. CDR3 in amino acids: CASSSRLDGNNEQFF. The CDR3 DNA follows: TGTGCCAGCAGCTCTAGGCTCGACGGGAACAATGAGCAGTTCTTC.

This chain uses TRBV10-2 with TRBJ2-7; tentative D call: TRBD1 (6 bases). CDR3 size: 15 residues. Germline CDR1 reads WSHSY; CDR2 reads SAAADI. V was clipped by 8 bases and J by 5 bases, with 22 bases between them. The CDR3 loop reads CASGSQGRIYDEQYF. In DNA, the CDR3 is TGCGCCAGCGGTAGCCAGGGGCGAATCTATGACGAGCAGTACTTC.

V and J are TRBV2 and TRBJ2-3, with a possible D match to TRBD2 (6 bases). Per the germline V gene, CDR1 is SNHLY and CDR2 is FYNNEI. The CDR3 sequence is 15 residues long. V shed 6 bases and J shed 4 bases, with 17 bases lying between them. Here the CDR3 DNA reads TGTGCCAGCAGGGCCGGGGTCGGGAGACCAGATACGCAGTATTTT. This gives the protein CASRAGVGRPDTQYF.

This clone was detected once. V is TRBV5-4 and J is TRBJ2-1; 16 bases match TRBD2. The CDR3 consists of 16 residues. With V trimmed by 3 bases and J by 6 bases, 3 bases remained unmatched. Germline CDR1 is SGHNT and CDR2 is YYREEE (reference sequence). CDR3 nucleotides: TGTGCCAGCAGCTGGGGACTAGCGGGAGGGGGCAATGAGCAGTTCTTC. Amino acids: CASSWGLAGGGNEQFF.

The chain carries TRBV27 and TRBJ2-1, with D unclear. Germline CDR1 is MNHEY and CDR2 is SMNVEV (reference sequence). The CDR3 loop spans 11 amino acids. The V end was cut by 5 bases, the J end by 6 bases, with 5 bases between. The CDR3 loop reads CASSRGNEQFF. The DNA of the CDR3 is TGTGCCAGCAGTCGCGGCAATGAGCAGTTCTTC.

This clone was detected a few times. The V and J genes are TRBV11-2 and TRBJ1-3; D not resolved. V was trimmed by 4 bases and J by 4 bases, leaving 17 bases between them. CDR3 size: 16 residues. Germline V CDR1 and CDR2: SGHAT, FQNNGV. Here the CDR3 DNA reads TGTGCCAGCAGCTCCCCGGTTGTGCTCTCGGGAAACACCATATATTTT. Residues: CASSSPVVLSGNTIYF.

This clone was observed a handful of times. The CDR3 spells CASSPRGTSGYEQYF. CDR3 DNA: TGTGCCAGCAGTCCCCGAGGGACTAGCGGCTACGAGCAGTACTTC. The rearrangement links TRBV6-4 to TRBJ2-7, with TRBD2 matching 11 bases. The CDR3 has 15 amino acids. In germline, CDR1 is MRHNA, CDR2 SNTAGT. The trim removed 5 bases at V and 3 bases at J, leaving 6 bases unmatched.

In DNA form, the CDR3 reads TGTGCCAGCAGCTTGACTAGCGATGATGAGCAGTTCTTC. Translated, it gives CASSLTSDDEQFF. The chain has TRBV2 and TRBJ2-1, with 8 bases identical to TRBD2. CDR1 is SNHLY, CDR2 FYNNEI, per germline. Germline trimming cut 6 bases from V and 8 bases from J; bases unmatched to any gene: 6. The CDR3 runs 13 residues.

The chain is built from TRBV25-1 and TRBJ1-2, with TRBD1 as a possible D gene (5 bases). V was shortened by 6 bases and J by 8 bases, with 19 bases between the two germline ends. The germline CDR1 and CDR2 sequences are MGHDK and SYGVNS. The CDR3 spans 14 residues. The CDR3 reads CASSGTGRGSGYTF. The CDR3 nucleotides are TGTGCCAGCAGCGGCACGGGGAGGGGCAGCGGCTACACCTTC.

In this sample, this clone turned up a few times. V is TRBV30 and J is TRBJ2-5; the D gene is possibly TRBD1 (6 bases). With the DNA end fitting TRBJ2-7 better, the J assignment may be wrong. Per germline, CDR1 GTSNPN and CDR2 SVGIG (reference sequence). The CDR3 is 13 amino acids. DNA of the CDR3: TGTGCCTGGAGTAGGGGGACCCCCTACGAGCAGTACTTC. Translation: CAWSRGTPYEQYF.

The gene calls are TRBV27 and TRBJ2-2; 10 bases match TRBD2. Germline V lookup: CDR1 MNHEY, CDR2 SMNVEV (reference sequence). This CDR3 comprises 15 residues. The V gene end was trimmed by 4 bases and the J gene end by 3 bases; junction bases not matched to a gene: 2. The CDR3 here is CASSSTSGHTGELFF. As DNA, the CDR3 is TGTGCCAGCAGTTCGACTAGCGGGCACACCGGGGAGCTGTTTTTT.

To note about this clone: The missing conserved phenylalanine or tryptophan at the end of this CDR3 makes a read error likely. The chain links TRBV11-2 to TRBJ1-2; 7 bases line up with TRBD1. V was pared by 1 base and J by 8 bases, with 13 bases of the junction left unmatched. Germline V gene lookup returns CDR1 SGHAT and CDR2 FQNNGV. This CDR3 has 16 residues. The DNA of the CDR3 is TGTGCCAGCAGCTTAGCCCCCGACAGGGTTGGAGAGGGCTACACCTGC. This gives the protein CASSLAPDRVGEGYTC.

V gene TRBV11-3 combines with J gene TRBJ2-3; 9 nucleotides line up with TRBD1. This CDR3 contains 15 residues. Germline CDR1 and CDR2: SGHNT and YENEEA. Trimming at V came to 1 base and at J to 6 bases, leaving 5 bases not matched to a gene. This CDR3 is CASSLAGQGIDTQYF. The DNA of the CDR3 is TGTGCCAGCAGCTTAGCCGGACAGGGGATCGATACGCAGTATTTT.

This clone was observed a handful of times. The CDR3 DNA reads TGCGCCAGCAGAGGGGTGATGATAGGGAACACTGAAGCTTTCTTT. Residues: CASRGVMIGNTEAFF. The V gene is TRBV5-1, the J gene TRBJ1-1, with TRBD1 as a possible D gene (5 bases). The germline V gene has CDR1 SGHRS and CDR2 YFSETQ. CDR3 length equals 15 residues. V lost 5 bases to trimming and J lost 1 base, with 15 bases between them.